The rows below give T cell receptor beta chains drawn from one sample of a study of blood T cell repertoires in COVID-19. Assay used: immunoSEQ multiplex PCR; TCRdb lists only in-frame clones, some missing. This table holds 40,000 to 50,000 clones, 75% to 90% found once. Sequencing was done on a sample of peripheral blood. These receptors were taken from a man aged 25-45 years with active or convalescent COVID-19. The CDR3 runs from the conserved cysteine through the conserved F or W. D genes are given only for firm matches. Clone size appears in some rows only: once, few, many, or a class for an expanded clone.

V gene,J gene,clone size,D gene,CDR3 protein,CDR3 DNA
TRBV7-9,TRBJ1-1,.,.,CASSSSGTQGPEAFF,TGTGCCAGCAGCTCGTCCGGGACACAAGGCCCTGAAGCTTTCTTT
TRBV6-1,TRBJ2-7,once,TRBD1,CASSEFWDSLREQYF,TGTGCCAGCAGTGAATTTTGGGACAGCCTTCGGGAGCAGTACTTC
TRBV28,TRBJ2-1,.,.,CASSLRYNEQFF,TGTGCCAGCAGTTTGAGATACAATGAGCAGTTCTTC
TRBV14,TRBJ2-5,.,.,CASSQGGYETQYF,TGTGCCAGCAGCCAAGGGGGCTATGAGACCCAGTACTTC
TRBV12-3/TRBV12-4,TRBJ1-2,once,TRBD1,CASRSGGDYGYTF,TGTGCCAGCAGATCAGGGGGCGATTATGGCTACACCTTC
TRBV6-5,TRBJ2-1,few,.,CASSSTGPFGGEQFF,TGTGCCAGCAGTTCAACAGGGCCCTTCGGCGGTGAGCAGTTCTTC
TRBV3-1/TRBV3-2,TRBJ2-2,.,.,CASSQVTGPLFTGELFF,TGTGCCAGCAGCCAAGTTACAGGGCCCCTTTTCACCGGGGAGCTGTTTTTT
TRBV4-2,TRBJ2-5,.,TRBD1,CASSHPGQGTETQYF,TGTGCCAGCAGCCACCCGGGACAGGGTACAGAGACCCAGTACTTC
TRBV30,TRBJ1-5,once,.,CAWSAPGGFNQPQHF,TGTGCCTGGAGTGCCCCGGGGGGTTTCAATCAGCCCCAGCATTTT
TRBV11-3,TRBJ2-1,.,.,CASSLVGAGDEQFF,TGTGCCAGCAGCTTAGTCGGCGCAGGGGATGAGCAGTTCTTC
TRBV7-3,TRBJ1-2,.,.,CASSPSNGHGYTF,TGTGCCAGCAGCCCCTCCAATGGGCATGGCTACACCTTC
TRBV2,TRBJ1-1,.,.,CASTRHENTEAFF,TGTGCCAGCACTCGACACGAGAACACTGAAGCTTTCTTT
TRBV20-1,TRBJ2-3,.,.,CSALSHTQYF,TGCAGTGCCCTGTCCCATACGCAGTATTTT
TRBV3-1/TRBV3-2,TRBJ1-3,few,.,CASSQDGLNALEGNTIYF,TGTGCCAGCAGCCAAGACGGTCTGAACGCCTTGGAGGGAAACACCATATATTTT
TRBV7-8,TRBJ2-1,.,TRBD1,CASSPGTGYPPEQFF,TGTGCCAGCAGCCCGGGGACAGGGTACCCACCTGAGCAGTTCTTC
TRBV5-1,TRBJ2-2,.,TRBD2,CASSLPGLRGAGELFF,TGCGCCAGCAGCTTGCCGGGACTACGAGGAGCCGGGGAGCTGTTTTTT